This entry describes one T cell receptor (beta chain). The PCR contained 60 Vbeta and 13 Jbeta primers. This table comes from immunoSEQ multiplex PCR, and its TCRdb copy is limited to in-frame clones, with some not included. Here the sample spans 130,000 to 150,000 clones, around three quarters being singletons. This entry belongs to a study of cytomegalovirus exposure and HLA in healthy donors. Per germline, CDR1 SGHRS and CDR2 YFSETQ. With 3 bases clipped from V and 2 bases from J, the junction kept 10 bases outside the gene matches. The length of the CDR3 is 16 residues. The sequence came from a woman between 40 and 50 years old in good health and CMV-seronegative. J is TRBJ1-2 and V is TRBV5-1, with TRBD1 matching over 7 bases. Sequenced input: PBMCs. In nucleotides, the CDR3 is TGCGCCAGCAGCTCGCGACAGGGCGGGAGGAACTATGGCTACACCTTC. Translation gives CASSSRQGGRNYGYTF.